The clone carrying this T cell receptor (beta chain) occurred a few times. The data originate from a study of cytomegalovirus exposure and HLA in healthy donors. PCR employed 60 Vbeta and 13 Jbeta primers. The data were produced by immunoSEQ multiplex PCR, yet TCRdb's version contains in-frame clones alone and is incomplete. Among 100,000 to 150,000 clones, 80% to 85% were seen once, and the ten largest hold about 1.1%. The CDR3 spans 14 residues. Trimming left V 5 bases short and J 7 bases short, with 15 bases between. Germline CDR1 is MNHEY and CDR2 is SMNVEV (reference sequence). Sequencing was done on a sample of PBMCs. This receptor was taken from a woman aged 25 to 45 in good health and CMV-seronegative. This chain uses TRBV27 with TRBJ1-5, with D perhaps matching TRBD1 (5 bases). The DNA for the CDR3 is TGTGCCAGCAGTCGCGACCTAGGACAACAGCCCCAGCATTTT. Encoded protein: CASSRDLGQQPQHF.